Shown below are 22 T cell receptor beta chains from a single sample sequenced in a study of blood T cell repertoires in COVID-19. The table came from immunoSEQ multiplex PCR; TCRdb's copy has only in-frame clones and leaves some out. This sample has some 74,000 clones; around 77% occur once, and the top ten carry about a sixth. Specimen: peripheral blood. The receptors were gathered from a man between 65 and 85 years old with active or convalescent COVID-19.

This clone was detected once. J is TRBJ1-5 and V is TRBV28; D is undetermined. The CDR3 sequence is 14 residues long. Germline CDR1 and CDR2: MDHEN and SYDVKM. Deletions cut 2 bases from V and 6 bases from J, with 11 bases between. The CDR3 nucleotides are TGTGCCAGCAGTTTAAGTGGGAGCGGTCAGCCCCAGCATTTT. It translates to CASSLSGSGQPQHF.

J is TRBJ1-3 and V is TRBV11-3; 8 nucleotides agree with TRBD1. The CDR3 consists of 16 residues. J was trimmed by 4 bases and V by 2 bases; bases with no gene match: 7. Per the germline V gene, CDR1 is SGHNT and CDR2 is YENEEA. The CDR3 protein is CASSLLARQGGNTIYF. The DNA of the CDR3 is TGTGCCAGCAGCTTACTGGCCCGACAGGGGGGAAACACCATATATTTT.

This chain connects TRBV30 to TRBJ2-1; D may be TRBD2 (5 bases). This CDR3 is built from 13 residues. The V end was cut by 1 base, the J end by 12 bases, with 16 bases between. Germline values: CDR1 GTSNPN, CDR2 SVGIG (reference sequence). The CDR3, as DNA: TGTGCCTGGAGTGAAGAGGACGGGATAGTGCAGTTCTTC. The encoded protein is CAWSEEDGIVQFF.

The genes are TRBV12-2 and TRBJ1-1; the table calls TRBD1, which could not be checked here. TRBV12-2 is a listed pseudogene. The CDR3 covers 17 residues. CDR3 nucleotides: TGTGCAAGTCGCTCTAACTCCCAGCGATCAAGGGGCACTGAAGCTTTCTTT. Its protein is CASRSNSQRSRGTEAFF.

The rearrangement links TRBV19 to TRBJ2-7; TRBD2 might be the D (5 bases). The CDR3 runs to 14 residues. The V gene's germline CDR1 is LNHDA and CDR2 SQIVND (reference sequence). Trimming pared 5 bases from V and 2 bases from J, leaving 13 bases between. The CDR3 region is CASSLSGNPYEQYF. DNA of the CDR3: TGTGCCAGTAGTCTCTCGGGGAATCCCTACGAGCAGTACTTC. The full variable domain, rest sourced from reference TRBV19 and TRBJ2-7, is DGGITQSPKYLFRKEGQNVTLSCEQNLNHDAMYWYRQDPGQGLRLIYYSQIVNDFQKGDIAEGYSVSREKKESFPLTVTSAQKNPTAFYLCASSLSGNPYEQYFGPGTRLTVT.

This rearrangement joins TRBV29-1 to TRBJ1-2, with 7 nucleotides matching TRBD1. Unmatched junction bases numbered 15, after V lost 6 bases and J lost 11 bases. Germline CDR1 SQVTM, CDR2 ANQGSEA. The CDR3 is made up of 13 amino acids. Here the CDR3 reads CSVESTGRRVYTF. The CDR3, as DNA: TGCAGCGTCGAATCGACAGGGCGACGGGTGTACACCTTC.

CDR3 bases: TGTGCCAGCAGATCCCTGGGACTAGCAGGTGAGCAGTTCTTC. Its translation is CASRSLGLAGEQFF. This chain joins TRBV27 and TRBJ2-1, with 9 bases that match TRBD2. Per germline, CDR1 MNHEY and CDR2 SMNVEV (reference sequence). This CDR3 is built from 14 residues. J gave up 9 bases and V 6 bases, and 9 bases lay outside the gene matches.

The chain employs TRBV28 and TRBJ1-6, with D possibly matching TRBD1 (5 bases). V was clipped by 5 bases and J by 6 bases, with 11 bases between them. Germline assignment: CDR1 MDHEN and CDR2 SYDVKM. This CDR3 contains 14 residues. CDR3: CASSRGGVNSPLHF. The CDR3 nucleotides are TGTGCCAGCAGTCGCGGGGGGGTTAATTCACCCCTCCACTTT.

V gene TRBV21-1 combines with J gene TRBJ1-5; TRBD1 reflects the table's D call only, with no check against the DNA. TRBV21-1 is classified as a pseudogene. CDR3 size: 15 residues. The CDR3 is CASSPHRGGNQPQHF. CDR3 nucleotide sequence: TGTGCCAGCAGCCCCCACAGGGGCGGGAATCAGCCCCAGCATTTT.

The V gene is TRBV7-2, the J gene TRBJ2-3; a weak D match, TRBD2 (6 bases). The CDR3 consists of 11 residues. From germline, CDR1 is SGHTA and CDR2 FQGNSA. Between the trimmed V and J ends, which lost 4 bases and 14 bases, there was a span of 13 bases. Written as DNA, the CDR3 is TGTGCCAGCAGCTCCGGGGGTCCCGGGTATTTT. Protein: CASSSGGPGYF.

CDR3 sequence: CASSILGGGYTF. The DNA for the CDR3 is TGTGCCAGCAGCATACTTGGCGGGGGCTACACCTTC. V is TRBV3-1 (or the pseudogene TRBV3-2) and J is TRBJ1-2, with D unclear. CDR3 length: 12 residues. V lost 5 bases, J lost 8 bases, and 12 bases lay in between. CDR1 is LGHDT, CDR2 YNNKEL, per germline (reference sequence).

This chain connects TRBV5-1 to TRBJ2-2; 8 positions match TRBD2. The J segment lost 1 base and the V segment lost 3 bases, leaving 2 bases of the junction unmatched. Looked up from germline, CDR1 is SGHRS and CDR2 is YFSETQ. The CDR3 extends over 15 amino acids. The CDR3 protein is CASSSLAGNTGELFF. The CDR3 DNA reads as TGCGCCAGCAGCTCCCTAGCGGGGAACACCGGGGAGCTGTTTTTT.

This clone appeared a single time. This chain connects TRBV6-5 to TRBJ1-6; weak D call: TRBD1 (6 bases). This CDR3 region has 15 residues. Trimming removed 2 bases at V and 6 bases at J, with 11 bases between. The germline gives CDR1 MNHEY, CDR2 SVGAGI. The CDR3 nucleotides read TGTGCCAGCAGTTACGGGGGCCGAGGTAATTCACCCCTCCACTTT. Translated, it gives CASSYGGRGNSPLHF.

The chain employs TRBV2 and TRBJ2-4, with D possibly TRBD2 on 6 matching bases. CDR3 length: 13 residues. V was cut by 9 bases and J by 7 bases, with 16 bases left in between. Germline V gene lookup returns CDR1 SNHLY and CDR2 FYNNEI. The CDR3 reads CARGGRDGNIQYF. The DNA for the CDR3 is TGTGCCAGGGGGGGACGGGACGGGAACATTCAGTACTTC.

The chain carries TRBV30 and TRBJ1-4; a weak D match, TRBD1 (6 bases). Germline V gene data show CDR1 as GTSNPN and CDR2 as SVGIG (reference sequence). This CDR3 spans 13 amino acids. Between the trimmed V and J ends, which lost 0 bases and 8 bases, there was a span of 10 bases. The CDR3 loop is CAWSVAGAEKLFF. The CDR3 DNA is TGTGCCTGGAGTGTAGCAGGGGCGGAAAAACTGTTTTTT.

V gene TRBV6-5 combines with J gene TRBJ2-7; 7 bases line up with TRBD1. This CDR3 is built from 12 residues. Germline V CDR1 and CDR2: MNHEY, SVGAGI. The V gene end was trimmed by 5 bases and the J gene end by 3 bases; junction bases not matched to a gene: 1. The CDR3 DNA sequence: TGTGCCAGCAGTAGACAGGGCTACGAGCAGTACTTC. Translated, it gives CASSRQGYEQYF.

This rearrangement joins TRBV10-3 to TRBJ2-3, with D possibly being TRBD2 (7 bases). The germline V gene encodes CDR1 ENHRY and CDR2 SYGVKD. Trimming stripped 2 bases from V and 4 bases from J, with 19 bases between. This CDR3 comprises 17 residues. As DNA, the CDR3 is TGTGCCATCAGTGAGCTGAGTGGGGGCGGGGGAGCAGATACGCAGTATTTT. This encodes CAISELSGGGGADTQYF.

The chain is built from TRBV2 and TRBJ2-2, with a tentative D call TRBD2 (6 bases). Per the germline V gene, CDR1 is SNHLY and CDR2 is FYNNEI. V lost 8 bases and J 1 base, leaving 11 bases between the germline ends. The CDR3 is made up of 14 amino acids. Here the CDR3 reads CASHLEGNTGELFF. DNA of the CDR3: TGTGCCAGCCACCTGGAGGGGAACACCGGGGAGCTGTTTTTT.

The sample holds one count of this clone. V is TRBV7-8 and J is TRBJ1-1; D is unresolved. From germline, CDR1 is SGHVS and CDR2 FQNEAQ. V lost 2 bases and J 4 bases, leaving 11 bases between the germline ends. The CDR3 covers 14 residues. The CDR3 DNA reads TGTGCCAGCAGCTTAAGGGAGGCGGGCACTGAAGCTTTCTTT. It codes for CASSLREAGTEAFF. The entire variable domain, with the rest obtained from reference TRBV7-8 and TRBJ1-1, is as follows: GAGVSQSPRYKVAKRGQDVALRCDPISGHVSLFWYQQALGQGPEFLTYFQNEAQLDKSGLPSDRFFAERPEGSVSTLKIQRTQQEDSAVYLCASSLREAGTEAFFGQGTRLTVV.

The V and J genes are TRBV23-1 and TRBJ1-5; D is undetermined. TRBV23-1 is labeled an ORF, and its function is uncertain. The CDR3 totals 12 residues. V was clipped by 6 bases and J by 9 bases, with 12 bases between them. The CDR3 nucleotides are TGCGCCAGCAGAACAGAGCAATGGCCCCAGCATTTT. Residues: CASRTEQWPQHF.

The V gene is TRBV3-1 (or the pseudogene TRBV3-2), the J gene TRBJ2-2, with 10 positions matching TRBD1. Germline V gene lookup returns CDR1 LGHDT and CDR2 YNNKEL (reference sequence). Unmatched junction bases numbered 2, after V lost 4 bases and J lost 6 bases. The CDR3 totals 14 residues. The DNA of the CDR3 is TGTGCCAGCAGCCTTGGACAGGGGGCCGGGGAGCTGTTTTTT. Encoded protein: CASSLGQGAGELFF.

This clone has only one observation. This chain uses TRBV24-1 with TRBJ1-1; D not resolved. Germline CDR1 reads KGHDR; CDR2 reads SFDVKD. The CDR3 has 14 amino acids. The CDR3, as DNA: TGTGCAACCTTTTACGGGGATAGGAACACTGAAGCTTTCTTT. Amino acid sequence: CATFYGDRNTEAFF.